These T cell receptor beta chains were read from a single sample in a study of cytomegalovirus exposure and HLA in healthy donors. TCRdb's table, derived via immunoSEQ multiplex PCR, lists solely in-frame clones and lacks some. The table records about 34,000 clones, more than 75% of them present only once. Material for sequencing was PBMCs. These receptors originate from a boy younger than 18 in good health and CMV-seronegative. Each CDR3 is given with its conserved first and last residue. Fields, in order: CDR3 DNA, CDR3 protein, D gene, J gene, V gene, clone size. The D gene is left open where the match is weak. Clone sizes are given selectively: once, few, many, or a class where the clone is expanded.

CDR3 DNA: TGTGCCAGCAGTTATCTTGACAGGAACTATGGCTACACCTTC
CDR3 protein: CASSYLDRNYGYTF
D gene: -
J gene: TRBJ1-2
V gene: TRBV6-5
clone size: -

CDR3 DNA: TGTGCCAGCGCCGGGGCGGGGGCGCTTGACGGGGAGCTGTTTTTT
CDR3 protein: CASAGAGALDGELFF
D gene: -
J gene: TRBJ2-2
V gene: TRBV28
clone size: -

CDR3 DNA: TGTGCCAGCGGGGAAGACAGGGCCCACGAGCAGTACTTC
CDR3 protein: CASGEDRAHEQYF
D gene: TRBD1
J gene: TRBJ2-7
V gene: TRBV27
clone size: -

CDR3 DNA: TGTGCCAGCAGCGTGTCGGGGACTAGTGCCCTCAATGAGCAGTTCTTC
CDR3 protein: CASSVSGTSALNEQFF
D gene: TRBD2
J gene: TRBJ2-1
V gene: TRBV9
clone size: -

CDR3 DNA: TGCGCCAGCAGCTTGGCCATAGATTCACCCCTCCACTTT
CDR3 protein: CASSLAIDSPLHF
D gene: -
J gene: TRBJ1-6
V gene: TRBV5-1
clone size: -

CDR3 DNA: TGTGCCAGTAGTATGACTAACCTGGAATACAATGAGCAGTTCTTC
CDR3 protein: CASSMTNLEYNEQFF
D gene: -
J gene: TRBJ2-1
V gene: TRBV19
clone size: -

CDR3 DNA: TGTGCCAGCAGTGAATTGACAGTTACCTACGAGCAGTACTTC
CDR3 protein: CASSELTVTYEQYF
D gene: -
J gene: TRBJ2-7
V gene: TRBV2
clone size: -

CDR3 DNA: TGCGCCAGCAGCCAAGACCACTGGGGGCAGGGAAAACAAGAGACCCAGTACTTC
CDR3 protein: CASSQDHWGQGKQETQYF
D gene: -
J gene: TRBJ2-5
V gene: TRBV4-1
clone size: -

CDR3 DNA: TGTGCCAGCAGTTACTCCCCGCAGGCTAATTCACCCCTCCACTTT
CDR3 protein: CASSYSPQANSPLHF
D gene: -
J gene: TRBJ1-6
V gene: TRBV6-5
clone size: -

CDR3 DNA: TGTGCCAGCAGCATCTGGGACAGGGCATCACCAAACTATGGCTACACCTTC
CDR3 protein: CASSIWDRASPNYGYTF
D gene: -
J gene: TRBJ1-2
V gene: TRBV21-1
clone size: -

CDR3 DNA: TGTGCCAGCAGTGTCGGGACAGGGTCCACGGATACGCAGTATTTT
CDR3 protein: CASSVGTGSTDTQYF
D gene: TRBD1
J gene: TRBJ2-3
V gene: TRBV28
clone size: -

CDR3 DNA: TGTGCCAGCAGCTTGGAGGGGGCCGTAAATTCACCCCTCCACTTT
CDR3 protein: CASSLEGAVNSPLHF
D gene: TRBD1
J gene: TRBJ1-6
V gene: TRBV7-3
clone size: -

CDR3 DNA: TGTGCCAGCAGTGTTGAAACCGGGAGGGTAAACTATGGCTACACCTTC
CDR3 protein: CASSVETGRVNYGYTF
D gene: -
J gene: TRBJ1-2
V gene: TRBV2
clone size: -

CDR3 DNA: TGCGCCAGCAGCCAGTCCCCGGGACAGTTGAATTCACCCCTCCACTTT
CDR3 protein: CASSQSPGQLNSPLHF
D gene: TRBD1
J gene: TRBJ1-6
V gene: TRBV4-3
clone size: -

CDR3 DNA: TGTGCCAGCAGCTTTCTAGCGGGGGCTACCGGGGAGCTGTTTTTT
CDR3 protein: CASSFLAGATGELFF
D gene: TRBD2
J gene: TRBJ2-2
V gene: TRBV11-2
clone size: -

CDR3 DNA: TGTGCCCCAACCAGGGTAAGCACAGATACGCAGTATTTT
CDR3 protein: CAPTRVSTDTQYF
D gene: -
J gene: TRBJ2-3
V gene: TRBV7-5
clone size: -

CDR3 DNA: TGTGCCAGCAGTCCGAGCAGGGGTAGAAACTACGAGCAGTACTTC
CDR3 protein: CASSPSRGRNYEQYF
D gene: -
J gene: TRBJ2-7
V gene: TRBV6-5
clone size: few

CDR3 DNA: TGTGCCAGCAGCTTAGGTCCGGGACAGGGAAACCAAGAGACCCAGTACTTC
CDR3 protein: CASSLGPGQGNQETQYF
D gene: TRBD1
J gene: TRBJ2-5
V gene: TRBV13
clone size: -

CDR3 DNA: TGCGCCAGCAGCCAGACAGGTCCCTACGAGCAGTACTTC
CDR3 protein: CASSQTGPYEQYF
D gene: -
J gene: TRBJ2-7
V gene: TRBV5-1
clone size: -

CDR3 DNA: TGCGCCAGCAGCTCGGACCTGACAGGGAGTTATAATTCACCCCTCCACTTT
CDR3 protein: CASSSDLTGSYNSPLHF
D gene: TRBD1
J gene: TRBJ1-6
V gene: TRBV5-1
clone size: -

CDR3 DNA: TGTGCCAGCAGTTTATCGTTCGGACCATCGGAGGGAGAGCAGTACTTC
CDR3 protein: CASSLSFGPSEGEQYF
D gene: -
J gene: TRBJ2-7
V gene: TRBV27
clone size: -

CDR3 DNA: TGCGCCAGCAGCCCAGGACAGGGCAATTCACCCCTCCACTTT
CDR3 protein: CASSPGQGNSPLHF
D gene: TRBD1
J gene: TRBJ1-6
V gene: TRBV4-1
clone size: -

CDR3 DNA: TGTGCCAGCCCTCGTAGGGGACAGGGGAGGGATGGCTACACCTTC
CDR3 protein: CASPRRGQGRDGYTF
D gene: TRBD1
J gene: TRBJ1-2
V gene: TRBV27
clone size: -

CDR3 DNA: TGTGCCAGCTCGGACGGGACTAACTATGGCTACACCTTC
CDR3 protein: CASSDGTNYGYTF
D gene: -
J gene: TRBJ1-2
V gene: TRBV18
clone size: once

CDR3 DNA: TGCAGCGTTGATGGAGGTTATGGCTACACCTTC
CDR3 protein: CSVDGGYGYTF
D gene: -
J gene: TRBJ1-2
V gene: TRBV29-1
clone size: -

CDR3 DNA: TGTGCCAGCAGCCCCCGACAGGGGCTAACTTCTCTCGGAAACACCATATATTTT
CDR3 protein: CASSPRQGLTSLGNTIYF
D gene: TRBD1
J gene: TRBJ1-3
V gene: TRBV9
clone size: -

CDR3 DNA: TGCAGCGTCAACAGGGGACTTGCTGGCGAGCAGTACTTC
CDR3 protein: CSVNRGLAGEQYF
D gene: -
J gene: TRBJ2-7
V gene: TRBV29-1
clone size: -

CDR3 DNA: TGTGCCATCAGTGACCCTCGGACTAGCGGGGGTAGCTCCTACAATGAGCAGTTCTTC
CDR3 protein: CAISDPRTSGGSSYNEQFF
D gene: TRBD2
J gene: TRBJ2-1
V gene: TRBV10-3
clone size: -

CDR3 DNA: TGTGCCAGCAGCCTCGGACTGCCAAATACGCAGTATTTT
CDR3 protein: CASSLGLPNTQYF
D gene: -
J gene: TRBJ2-3
V gene: TRBV5-4
clone size: -

CDR3 DNA: TGTGCCAGCAGCTCTGATCGGAGAACTGAAGCTTTCTTT
CDR3 protein: CASSSDRRTEAFF
D gene: -
J gene: TRBJ1-1
V gene: TRBV11-2
clone size: -

CDR3 DNA: TGTGCCAGCAGCTTAAGTACTAGCGGGGGGCAAGAGACCCAGTACTTC
CDR3 protein: CASSLSTSGGQETQYF
D gene: TRBD2
J gene: TRBJ2-5
V gene: TRBV7-2
clone size: -

CDR3 DNA: TGTGCCAGCAGCTGGAACCAGGGGGCTTGGGAGACCCAGTACTTC
CDR3 protein: CASSWNQGAWETQYF
D gene: TRBD1
J gene: TRBJ2-5
V gene: TRBV7-6
clone size: once

CDR3 DNA: TGTGCCAGTAGTGGGGGACAGGGGGAAGTAGATACGCAGTATTTT
CDR3 protein: CASSGGQGEVDTQYF
D gene: TRBD1
J gene: TRBJ2-3
V gene: TRBV19
clone size: -

CDR3 DNA: TGTGCCATCAGACAGACTAGCGGGGGGGCCGGCACCGGGGAGCTGTTTTTT
CDR3 protein: CAIRQTSGGAGTGELFF
D gene: TRBD2
J gene: TRBJ2-2
V gene: TRBV10-3
clone size: -

CDR3 DNA: TGCGCCAGCAGCTTGGCAGGGACAGGGCTTTTCTATGGCTACACCTTC
CDR3 protein: CASSLAGTGLFYGYTF
D gene: TRBD1
J gene: TRBJ1-2
V gene: TRBV5-1
clone size: -

CDR3 DNA: TGTGCCAGCAGCCCAAAGAGGGTTAGTTATGGCTACACCTTC
CDR3 protein: CASSPKRVSYGYTF
D gene: -
J gene: TRBJ1-2
V gene: TRBV6-5
clone size: -

CDR3 DNA: TGTGCCAGCAGCTTGAGCAGGGGCCAAGAGACCCAGTACTTC
CDR3 protein: CASSLSRGQETQYF
D gene: -
J gene: TRBJ2-5
V gene: TRBV5-4
clone size: -

CDR3 DNA: TGTGCCAGCAGGGAGAACCTTGGGGCAGGGGGCACATACGAGCAGTACTTC
CDR3 protein: CASRENLGAGGTYEQYF
D gene: TRBD1
J gene: TRBJ2-7
V gene: TRBV28
clone size: -

CDR3 DNA: TGTGCCAGCAATCAGGGGTACCAAGAGACCCAGTACTTC
CDR3 protein: CASNQGYQETQYF
D gene: -
J gene: TRBJ2-5
V gene: TRBV6-5
clone size: -

CDR3 DNA: TGTGCCAGCTCAGCCGACAGGGTTACTTACAATGAGCAGTTCTTC
CDR3 protein: CASSADRVTYNEQFF
D gene: TRBD1
J gene: TRBJ2-1
V gene: TRBV18
clone size: -

CDR3 DNA: TGTGCCAGCAGCGGGACTCCCTACAATGAGCAGTTCTTC
CDR3 protein: CASSGTPYNEQFF
D gene: -
J gene: TRBJ2-1
V gene: TRBV9
clone size: -

CDR3 DNA: TGTGCCAGCAGTGGGAGCAGGGGCCCCTACGAGCAGTACTTC
CDR3 protein: CASSGSRGPYEQYF
D gene: -
J gene: TRBJ2-7
V gene: TRBV27
clone size: -

CDR3 DNA: TGTGCCTGGAGTGTGGGGACAGGCTTCACAGATACGCAGTATTTT
CDR3 protein: CAWSVGTGFTDTQYF
D gene: TRBD1
J gene: TRBJ2-3
V gene: TRBV30
clone size: -

CDR3 DNA: TGTGCCAGCAGCCCCGGGGGGGCCAGTTCCAATGAGCAGTTCTTC
CDR3 protein: CASSPGGASSNEQFF
D gene: TRBD2
J gene: TRBJ2-1
V gene: TRBV13
clone size: -

CDR3 DNA: TGTGCCAGCAGCTCTGGGGGACAGCAGAGCACAGATACGCAGTATTTT
CDR3 protein: CASSSGGQQSTDTQYF
D gene: TRBD1
J gene: TRBJ2-3
V gene: TRBV11-3
clone size: -

CDR3 DNA: TGTGCCAGCAGTTTGATGGGAGATGGAAATTCACCCCTCCACTTT
CDR3 protein: CASSLMGDGNSPLHF
D gene: -
J gene: TRBJ1-6
V gene: TRBV28
clone size: -

CDR3 DNA: TGTGCCAGCAGCTCGGACAGGGCTGGAAACACCATATATTTT
CDR3 protein: CASSSDRAGNTIYF
D gene: TRBD1
J gene: TRBJ1-3
V gene: TRBV16
clone size: -

CDR3 DNA: TGTGCCAGCAAGAATGGACCCCAGGGGGCGCACGAGCAGTACTTC
CDR3 protein: CASKNGPQGAHEQYF
D gene: TRBD1
J gene: TRBJ2-7
V gene: TRBV5-6
clone size: -

CDR3 DNA: TGTGCCAGCAGTGACTCCCCCGACGGTGGGGGGAAGCTCTTC
CDR3 protein: CASSDSPDGGGKLF
D gene: -
J gene: TRBJ2-1
V gene: TRBV6-4
clone size: -

CDR3 DNA: TGCGCCAGCGGGACAGGGGGAAGCCGTGGGGAAAAACTGTTTTTT
CDR3 protein: CASGTGGSRGEKLFF
D gene: TRBD1
J gene: TRBJ1-4
V gene: TRBV5-1
clone size: once

CDR3 DNA: TGTGCCAGCAGTTATGACAGGGCCTACGAGCAGTACTTC
CDR3 protein: CASSYDRAYEQYF
D gene: TRBD1
J gene: TRBJ2-7
V gene: TRBV5-4
clone size: -

CDR3 DNA: TGTGCCAGCAGTGAGGACAGAACAATGAACACTGAAGCTTTCTTT
CDR3 protein: CASSEDRTMNTEAFF
D gene: -
J gene: TRBJ1-1
V gene: TRBV6-1
clone size: -

CDR3 DNA: TGCGCCAGCAGCGGGGGTAGGGGACAGGGGACCGCTGAAGCTTTCTTT
CDR3 protein: CASSGGRGQGTAEAFF
D gene: TRBD1
J gene: TRBJ1-1
V gene: TRBV5-1
clone size: -

CDR3 DNA: TGCGCCAGCAGCGCCGGGACAGGAAATCTTAATGAAAAACTGTTTTTT
CDR3 protein: CASSAGTGNLNEKLFF
D gene: TRBD1
J gene: TRBJ1-4
V gene: TRBV5-1
clone size: -